This T cell receptor (beta chain) was sequenced in a study of cytomegalovirus exposure and HLA in healthy donors. Study-wide results and limits: Fewer N-insertions (relative to the approximately 700-donor mean) were reportedly seen in an Asian-associated ancestry cluster in a later analysis.

From germline, CDR1 is MNHNS and CDR2 SASEGT. V gave up 3 bases and J gave up 4 bases; unmatched junction bases: 4. The CDR3 runs to 15 residues. A remark on this clone: Its antigen is unidentified.

Amplification used 60 Vbeta primers and 13 Jbeta primers. Sequenced by immunoSEQ multiplex PCR; TCRdb stores in-frame clones only, minus some. Here the sample spans some 100,000 clones, 73% being singletons. This receptor was identified in a man aged 35-49 years in good health and CMV-seronegative. The sequenced material came from PBMCs. The J gene is TRBJ2-3, the V gene TRBV6-1; 10 nucleotides line up with TRBD2. CDR3 sequence reads: CASSELAGGADTQYF. The CDR3 coding sequence is TGTGCCAGCAGTGAGTTAGCGGGGGGAGCAGATACGCAGTATTTT.